Following are 13 T cell receptor beta chains from one sample sequenced in a study of T-cell reconstitution after alpha-beta-depleted transplantation in children (TCRdb year 2016). The intended sense of this specimen's treatment or condition label: allogeneic hematopoietic cell transplantation with graft depleted of TCRalphabeta T cells and CD19 B cells. Receptor libraries were prepared by PCR. Sequencing took place on an Illumina HiSeq 2500. TCR library preparation used molecular barcoding, with unique molecular identifiers applied to normalize quantification of the TCRbeta repertoire. Starting from the raw public reads, TCRdb applied fastp trimming at Q25, assembled clones with MiXCR and retained in-frame beta chains. Identical CDR3 proteins give one entry, which carries the most common genes and DNA. Recorded for this sample are approximately 1,000,000 distinct CDR3 sequences; roughly 29% of them occurred a single time. The top ten clones comprise 25% to 35% of the sample.

The source was PBMCs, mostly from graft donor cells, collected 360 days after TCRalphabeta/CD19-depleted stem cell transplant. Source of these receptors: a boy in the first two years of life who had a stem cell transplant for SCID, so the T cells may come from the graft donor.

The rearrangement joins TRBV7-3 to TRBJ2-2; either TRBD1 or TRBD2 may fit D (5 bases each). This CDR3 comprises 18 residues. The germline V gene has CDR1 SGHTA and CDR2 FQGTGA. Trimming left V 5 bases short and J 1 base short, with 20 bases between. The CDR3 DNA reads TGTGCCAGCAGCCGCACCAATAATGGGGGAATGAACACCGGGGAGCTGTTTTTT. This sequence encodes CASSRTNNGGMNTGELFF.

V gene TRBV12-5 combines with J gene TRBJ2-7, with TRBD1 as a possible D gene (5 bases). V was pared by 5 bases and J by 1 base, with 12 bases between. CDR1 is LGHNT, CDR2 FRNRAP, per germline. The CDR3 is 14 residues long. The DNA for the CDR3 is TGTGCTAGTGGTCCCCCAGCAGGGTCCTACGAGCAGTACTTC. Encoded protein: CASGPPAGSYEQYF. The complete variable domain, with remaining parts taken from reference TRBV12-5 and TRBJ2-7, reads DARVTQTPRHKVTEMGQEVTMRCQPILGHNTVFWYRQTMMQGLELLAYFRNRAPLDDSGMPKDRFSAEMPDATLATLKIQPSEPRDSAVYFCASGPPAGSYEQYFGPGTRLTVT.

The rearrangement links TRBV7-9 to TRBJ2-7; D is perhaps TRBD1 (5 bases). Germline values: CDR1 SEHNR, CDR2 FQNEAQ (reference sequence). V was clipped by 5 bases and J by 9 bases, with 20 bases between them. The CDR3 extends over 14 amino acids. CDR3 residues: CASSLHDSRFWQYF. In DNA, the CDR3 is TGTGCCAGCAGCCTCCACGACAGCCGGTTTTGGCAGTACTTC.

In this sample, this clonotype turned up a few times. J is TRBJ1-2 and V is TRBV28, with D hard to call. V lost 4 bases and J lost 8, with 20 bases in between. Looked up from germline, CDR1 is MDHEN and CDR2 is SYDVKM. The CDR3 runs to 15 residues. Written as DNA, the CDR3 is TGTGCCAGCAGTTCCTTTTACATATTGTCCCAGGGCTACACCTTC. Its protein is CASSSFYILSQGYTF.

This rearrangement joins TRBV20-1 to TRBJ2-3, with D perhaps TRBD2 (5 bases). V was cut by 0 bases and J by 0 bases, with 10 bases left in between. Germline V CDR1 and CDR2: DFQATT, SNEGSKA (reference sequence). The CDR3 is 15 amino acids. CDR3 coding DNA: TGCAGTGCTAGAGATGGAGGCCGAAGCACAGATACGCAGTATTTT. As protein: CSARDGGRSTDTQYF.

This clonotype was found once. CDR3 amino acids: CSARDSLRQGNTEAFF. CDR3 nucleotide sequence: TGCAGTGCTAGAGATTCTCTCAGACAGGGCAACACTGAAGCTTTCTTT. The rearrangement links TRBV20-1 to TRBJ1-1; 7 nucleotides align to TRBD1. Germline V gene lookup returns CDR1 DFQATT and CDR2 SNEGSKA (reference sequence). The CDR3 runs 16 residues. The V segment lost 0 bases and the J segment 2 bases; nucleotides outside the gene matches: 9.

The chain has TRBV7-2 and TRBJ1-5; D is unresolved. This CDR3 is built from 13 residues. Germline CDR1 is SGHTA and CDR2 is FQGNSA. V shed 2 bases and J shed 4 bases, with 6 bases lying between them. The CDR3 loop is CASSLLANQPQHF. The CDR3 nucleotides read TGTGCCAGCAGCTTACTCGCTAATCAGCCCCAGCATTTT. Using reference TRBV7-2 and TRBJ1-5 for the parts outside the CDR3, the full variable domain is GAGVSQSPSNKVTEKGKDVELRCDPISGHTALYWYRQSLGQGLEFLIYFQGNSAPDKSGLPSDRFSAERTGGSVSTLTIQRTQQEDSAVYLCASSLLANQPQHFGDGTRLSIL.

This chain uses TRBV4-1 with TRBJ2-5; 12 bases agree with TRBD2. Looked up from germline, CDR1 is MGHRA and CDR2 is YSYEKL. The junction had 7 bases not matched to a gene; V was cut back by 0 bases and J by 5 bases. The CDR3 is made up of 17 amino acids. CDR3 coding DNA: TGCGCCAGCAGCCAAGATTCTTCGACTAGCGGGGGTGAGACCCAGTACTTC. Encoded protein: CASSQDSSTSGGETQYF.

CDR3 DNA: TGTGCCATCAGTCCTCAGGGGGCAAACACTGAAGCTTTCTTT. It is translated as CAISPQGANTEAFF. The chain combines TRBV10-3 with TRBJ1-1, with 8 bases that match TRBD1. This CDR3 has 14 residues. The V and J ends lost 5 bases and 2 bases, in that order; junction bases with no gene match: 4. Germline loops: CDR1 ENHRY, CDR2 SYGVKD.

This clonotype was detected a few times. V is TRBV20-1 and J is TRBJ2-2; no clear D gene. The CDR3 runs 15 residues. The germline V gene encodes CDR1 DFQATT and CDR2 SNEGSKA (reference sequence). V shed 3 bases and J shed 0 bases, with 11 bases lying between them. The CDR3 region is CSARLSRPNTGELFF. CDR3 in DNA: TGCAGTGCTAGGCTGTCCCGCCCGAACACCGGGGAGCTGTTTTTT.

The CDR3 loop reads CASTIAPLWDRQNIQYF. CDR3 coding DNA: TGTGCCAGCACCATTGCACCTCTTTGGGATCGTCAAAACATTCAGTACTTC. The V gene is TRBV12-3 or TRBV12-4, the J gene TRBJ2-4; D not resolved. Trimming took off 7 bases at V and 5 bases at J, with 24 bases between the two ends. The CDR3 runs to 17 residues.

This clonotype was recorded a few times. V gene TRBV7-8 combines with J gene TRBJ2-1; D gene uncertain. Trimming pared 3 bases from V and 0 bases from J, leaving 9 bases between. The V gene's germline CDR1 is SGHVS and CDR2 FQNEAQ. There are 15 residues in the CDR3. CDR3 in amino acids: CASSFHESSYNEQFF. The CDR3, as DNA: TGTGCCAGCAGCTTCCATGAAAGCTCCTACAATGAGCAGTTCTTC.

J is TRBJ2-7 and V is TRBV5-1, with D uncertain. V dropped 0 bases and J dropped 3 bases, with 19 bases sitting between them. The CDR3 has 17 residues. Germline loops: CDR1 SGHRS, CDR2 YFSETQ. The CDR3 nucleotides read TGCGCCAGCAGCTTGGTCCCCCTCAGACATGGAGACTACGAGCAGTACTTC. It yields the protein CASSLVPLRHGDYEQYF.